One and the same sample provided the 12 T cell receptor beta chains below, sequenced in a study of blood T cells in healthy people across ages. A second PCR, run for about 7 to 11 cycles, used a sample-barcoded 5' primer plus a J-beta primer mix. TCRdb reanalysed the 5' RACE reads using MiXCR and keeps one entry per CDR3 protein. The sample yields roughly 1.6 million distinct CDR3 sequences, about 31% seen once. Sequencing used blood. All receptors come from a woman aged 25 to 39 in good health.

V and J are TRBV4-2 and TRBJ2-5, with 8 nucleotides matching TRBD2. This CDR3 comprises 14 residues. Germline V gives CDR1 LGHNA, CDR2 YNFKEQ. V trimming: 7 bases; J trimming: 4 bases; junction bases outside the gene matches: 8. CDR3 DNA: TGTGCCAGCACCAGCGGGGGAGGTGGAGAGACCCAGTACTTC. It translates to CASTSGGGGETQYF.

This clonotype was found many times. CDR3 protein: CSVAPGAYEQYF. The CDR3 DNA sequence: TGCAGCGTTGCGCCGGGAGCCTACGAGCAGTACTTC. The chain links TRBV29-1 to TRBJ2-7; a weak D match, TRBD2 (6 bases). Germline loops: CDR1 SQVTM, CDR2 ANQGSEA. This CDR3 spans 12 amino acids. With 4 bases removed from V and 2 bases from J, the gap between germline ends came to 9 bases.

This clonotype has just a few counts. This chain uses TRBV29-1 with TRBJ2-1, with 13 bases aligning to TRBD2. CDR1 is SQVTM, CDR2 ANQGSEA, per germline. The CDR3 runs to 20 residues. Losses at the gene ends were 5 bases for V and 3 bases for J; bases not matched to a gene: 19. The CDR3 here is CSVSGLWTSGSGGNYNEQFF. The CDR3 DNA follows: TGCAGCGTTTCCGGCCTATGGACTAGCGGGAGCGGAGGCAACTACAATGAGCAGTTCTTC.

In this sample, this clonotype turned up a few times. The chain couples TRBV7-3 to TRBJ2-1, with 8 positions matching TRBD2. V lost 2 bases, J lost 6 bases, and 6 bases stayed unmatched. Germline CDR1 and CDR2: SGHTA and FQGTGA. This CDR3 is 15 amino acids long. CDR3 sequence: CASSLYRGGGNEQFF. The CDR3 DNA reads TGTGCCAGCAGCTTATACCGGGGGGGCGGCAATGAGCAGTTCTTC.

This clonotype was seen ten or more times. The chain has TRBV29-1 and TRBJ2-7; TRBD1 might be the D (6 bases). V was shortened by 6 bases and J by 3 bases, with 24 bases between the two germline ends. In germline, CDR1 is SQVTM, CDR2 ANQGSEA. The CDR3 spans 16 residues. The DNA for the CDR3 is TGCAGCGTGACGAGGACGACAGGCGACGGATTCTACGAGCAGTACTTC. It encodes CSVTRTTGDGFYEQYF.

This clonotype was seen a handful of times. This chain uses TRBV12-3 or TRBV12-4 with TRBJ1-1; TRBD1 matches 12 bases. The CDR3 runs to 17 residues. Unmatched junction bases numbered 12, after V lost 0 bases and J lost 10 bases. The CDR3 is CASSLARLRDRGLLAFF. The CDR3 nucleotides read TGTGCCAGCAGTTTAGCGCGCCTCCGGGACAGGGGGCTTTTAGCTTTCTTT.

This chain connects TRBV6-5 to TRBJ2-7, with 10 bases that match TRBD2. CDR3 size: 15 residues. Unmatched junction bases numbered 12, after V lost 6 bases and J lost 7 bases. CDR1 is MNHEY, CDR2 SVGAGI, per germline. Written as DNA, the CDR3 is TGTGCCAGCAGCCAGGTCCTGAGCGGGGGGGTTGAGCAGTACTTC. It yields the protein CASSQVLSGGVEQYF.

This chain uses TRBV10-3 with TRBJ2-1, with 11 positions matching TRBD2. Germline assignment: CDR1 ENHRY and CDR2 SYGVKD. The length of the CDR3 is 14 residues. This CDR3 is CTTLTSGMYNEQFF. DNA for the CDR3: TGTACCACGCTGACTAGCGGGATGTATAATGAGCAGTTCTTC.

A single count supports this clonotype. A single base separates this from a much larger clone, so it may be a read error. The chain employs TRBV4-1 and TRBJ2-1, with 10 bases fitting TRBD2. V was clipped by 1 base and J by 10 bases; unmatched bases: 7. CDR1 and CDR2 from the germline V gene are MGHRA and YSYEKL. CDR3 size: 15 residues. The DNA for the CDR3 is TGCGCCAGCAGCCAAGGAGCTAGCGGGGGAGCGGAGCAGTTCTTC. Protein: CASSQGASGGAEQFF.

This clonotype was observed a few times. The chain uses TRBV29-1 and TRBJ1-2, with a possible D match to TRBD1 (6 bases). This CDR3 is 14 amino acids long. V was pared by 0 bases and J by 1 base, with 9 bases between. Per germline, CDR1 SQVTM and CDR2 ANQGSEA. The DNA of the CDR3 is TGCAGCGTTGAAGATCGCAGGGGTAACTATGGCTACACCTTC. Its translation is CSVEDRRGNYGYTF. Filled out from reference TRBV29-1 and TRBJ1-2, the complete variable domain reads SAVISQKPSRDICQRGTSLTIQCQVDSQVTMMFWYRQQPGQSLTLIATANQGSEATYESGFVIDKFPISRPNLTFSTLTVSNMSPEDSSIYLCSVEDRRGNYGYTFGSGTRLTVV.

This clonotype was counted a few times. CDR3 in amino acids: CAISESSSGGARTQYF. The CDR3 DNA sequence: TGTGCCATCAGTGAGTCGTCTAGCGGGGGGGCGCGAACGCAGTATTTT. The genes are TRBV10-3 and TRBJ2-3, with 12 bases lining up with TRBD2. The CDR3 spans 16 residues. Germline V gene data show CDR1 as ENHRY and CDR2 as SYGVKD. V trimming: 0 bases; J trimming: 9 bases; junction bases outside the gene matches: 7.

This clonotype turned up a few times. J is TRBJ2-5 and V is TRBV12-3 or TRBV12-4; 10 positions match TRBD1. This CDR3 has 16 amino acids. V shed 1 base, J shed 5 bases, and the junction held 7 bases outside the gene matches. This CDR3 reads CASSLERTGGGETQYF. The CDR3 region has the DNA TGTGCCAGCAGTTTAGAGCGGACAGGGGGTGGTGAGACCCAGTACTTC.